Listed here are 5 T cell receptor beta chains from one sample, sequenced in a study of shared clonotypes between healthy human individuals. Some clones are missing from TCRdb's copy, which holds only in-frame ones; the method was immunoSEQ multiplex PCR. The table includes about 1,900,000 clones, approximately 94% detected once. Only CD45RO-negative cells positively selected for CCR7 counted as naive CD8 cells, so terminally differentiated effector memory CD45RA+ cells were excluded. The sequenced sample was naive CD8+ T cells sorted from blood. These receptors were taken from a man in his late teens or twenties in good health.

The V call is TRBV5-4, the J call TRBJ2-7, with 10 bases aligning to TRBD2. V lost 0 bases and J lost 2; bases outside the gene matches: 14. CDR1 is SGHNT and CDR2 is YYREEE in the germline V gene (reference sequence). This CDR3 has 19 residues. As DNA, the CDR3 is TGTGCCAGCAGCTTGGGGTCTAGCGGGGGAAGTTGGGAGACCTACGAGCAGTACTTC. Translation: CASSLGSSGGSWETYEQYF.

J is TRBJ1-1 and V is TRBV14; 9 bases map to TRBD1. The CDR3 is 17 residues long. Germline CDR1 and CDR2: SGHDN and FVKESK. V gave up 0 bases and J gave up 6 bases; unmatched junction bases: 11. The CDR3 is CASSQDPPTGGSSEAFF. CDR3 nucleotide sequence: TGTGCCAGCAGCCAAGATCCCCCGACAGGGGGAAGTTCTGAAGCTTTCTTT.

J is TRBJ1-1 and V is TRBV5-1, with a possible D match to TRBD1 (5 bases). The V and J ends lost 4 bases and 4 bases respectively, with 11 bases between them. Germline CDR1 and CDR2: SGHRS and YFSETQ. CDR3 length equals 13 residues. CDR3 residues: CASSAGTTTEAFF. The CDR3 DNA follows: TGCGCCAGCAGCGCCGGGACGACCACTGAAGCTTTCTTT.

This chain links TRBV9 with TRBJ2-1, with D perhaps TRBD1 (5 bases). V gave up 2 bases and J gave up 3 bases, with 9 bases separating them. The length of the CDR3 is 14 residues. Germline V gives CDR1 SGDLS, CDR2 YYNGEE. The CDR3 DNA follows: TGTGCCAGCAGCGTGACTGACAGCTACAATGAGCAGTTCTTC. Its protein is CASSVTDSYNEQFF.

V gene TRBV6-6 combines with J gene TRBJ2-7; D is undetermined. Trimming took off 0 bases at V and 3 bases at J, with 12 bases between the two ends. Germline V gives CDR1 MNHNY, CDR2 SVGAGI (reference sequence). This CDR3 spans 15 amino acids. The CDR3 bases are TGTGCCAGCAGTTACTCGATTGCAGCGTTCTACGAGCAGTACTTC. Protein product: CASSYSIAAFYEQYF.